Detailed here is one T cell receptor beta chain. Its antigen is as yet unknown. Amplification of TCR beta CDR3 regions was performed using RNA transcripts as template. Researchers ran a first-round RT-PCR on the TCR CDR3 using the HTBI primer set. MiXCR was run by TCRdb on the multiplex PCR reads, yielding one entry per CDR3 protein. The table includes hundreds of thousands of distinct CDR3 sequences, under 15% detected once. The data are from a study of T cells in Graves' hyperthyroidism and ophthalmopathy. This CDR3 has 17 amino acids. Germline V lookup: CDR1 KGHSH, CDR2 LQKENI. The J segment lost 4 bases and the V segment lost 3 bases, leaving 12 bases of the junction unmatched. Findings and limits, study-wide: The model forecast ophthalmopathy, anticipating it by a median roughly 6.3 months before onset.

The sequence was collected from a woman aged 40 to 50 with Graves' ophthalmopathy. The chain recombines TRBV18 with TRBJ1-1, with TRBD1 matching 9 bases. Specimen: blood. CDR3 residues: CASSPRQGEGLATEAFF. For the CDR3, the DNA is TGTGCCAGCTCACCGAGACAGGGGGAAGGGTTGGCCACTGAAGCTTTCTTT.